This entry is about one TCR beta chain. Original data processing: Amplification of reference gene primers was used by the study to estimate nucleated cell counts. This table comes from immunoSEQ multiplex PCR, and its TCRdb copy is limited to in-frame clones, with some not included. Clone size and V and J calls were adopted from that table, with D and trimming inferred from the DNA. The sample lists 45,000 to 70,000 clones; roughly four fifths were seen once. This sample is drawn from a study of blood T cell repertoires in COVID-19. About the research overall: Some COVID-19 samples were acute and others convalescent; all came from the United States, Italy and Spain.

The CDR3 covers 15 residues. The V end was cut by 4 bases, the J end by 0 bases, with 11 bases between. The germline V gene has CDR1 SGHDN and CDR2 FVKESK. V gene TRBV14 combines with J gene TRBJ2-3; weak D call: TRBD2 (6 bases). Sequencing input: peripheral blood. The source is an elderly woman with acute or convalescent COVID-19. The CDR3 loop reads CASSRRGFSTDTQYF. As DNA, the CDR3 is TGTGCCAGCAGCCGACGGGGGTTTAGCACAGATACGCAGTATTTT.